A single sample is the source of the 13 T cell receptor beta chains below, sequenced in a study of shared clonotypes between healthy human individuals. Sequencing used immunoSEQ multiplex PCR; TCRdb keeps in-frame clones, though not all of them. The sample comprises over 2 million clones, around 96% of which are singletons, and roughly 1% rests with the top ten. CD45RO-negative, CCR7-positively selected cells formed the naive CD8 fraction, excluding terminally differentiated effector memory CD45RA+ cells. Sequenced sample: naive CD8+ T cells sorted from blood. These receptors were collected from a man between 18 and 35 years old in good health.

The chain combines TRBV28 with TRBJ1-5; tentatively, D is TRBD1 (6 bases). V lost 5 bases and J 1 base, leaving 15 bases between the germline ends. The length of the CDR3 is 16 residues. Germline V lookup: CDR1 MDHEN, CDR2 SYDVKM. In DNA, the CDR3 is TGTGCCAGCAGTCTCTCACAGGGTGTGAGCAATCAGCCCCAGCATTTT. Protein: CASSLSQGVSNQPQHF.

This chain's CDR3 is CASSQIGPGNEKLFF. The CDR3 coding sequence is TGCGCCAGCAGCCAAATAGGGCCGGGGAATGAAAAACTGTTTTTT. This chain connects TRBV4-1 to TRBJ1-4; D call uncertain. CDR1 and CDR2 from the germline V gene are MGHRA and YSYEKL. V shed 2 bases and J shed 5 bases, with 12 bases lying between them. The CDR3 covers 15 residues.

The chain links TRBV28 to TRBJ1-5; D might be TRBD1 (5 bases). This CDR3 is 12 amino acids long. V was pared by 5 bases and J by 6 bases, with 8 bases between. The germline CDR1 and CDR2 sequences are MDHEN and SYDVKM. CDR3 DNA sequence: TGTGCCAGCAGTCACAGGTTTCAGCCCCAGCATTTT. Translation: CASSHRFQPQHF. Full variable domain (outside the CDR3, taken from reference TRBV28 and TRBJ1-5): DVKVTQSSRYLVKRTGEKVFLECVQDMDHENMFWYRQDPGLGLRLIYFSYDVKMKEKGDIPEGYSVSREKKERFSLILESASTNQTSMYLCASSHRFQPQHFGDGTRLSIL.

V is TRBV19 and J is TRBJ2-1; D gene ambiguous. Germline V gene data show CDR1 as LNHDA and CDR2 as SQIVND (reference sequence). The CDR3 consists of 14 residues. The germline V and J ends were trimmed by 5 bases and 8 bases, with 16 bases remaining between them. In DNA form, the CDR3 reads TGTGCCAGTAGTCTTCTAGTCGTAGACCATGAGCAGTTCTTC. This translates into CASSLLVVDHEQFF.

The table lists this clone with a count of one. This sequence joins TRBV7-9 and TRBJ1-2; TRBD1 matches 8 bases. V gave up 3 bases and J gave up 0 bases; unmatched junction bases: 6. Looked up from germline, CDR1 is SEHNR and CDR2 is FQNEAQ (reference sequence). The CDR3 consists of 16 residues. CDR3 in amino acids: CASSFAGTGANYGYTF. In DNA, the CDR3 is TGTGCCAGCAGCTTCGCCGGGACAGGCGCTAACTATGGCTACACCTTC. The full variable domain, completed using reference TRBV7-9 and TRBJ1-2, is DTGVSQNPRHKITKRGQNVTFRCDPISEHNRLYWYRQTLGQGPEFLTYFQNEAQLEKSRLLSDRFSAERPKGSFSTLEIQRTEQGDSAMYLCASSFAGTGANYGYTFGSGTRLTVV.

The chain couples TRBV10-1 to TRBJ1-1, with TRBD1 as a possible D gene (5 bases). The germline V and J ends were trimmed by 3 bases and 3 bases, with 14 bases remaining between them. The CDR3 has 15 residues. Germline lookup yields CDR1 WNHNN and CDR2 SYGVQD (reference sequence). The CDR3 sequence is CASSDLPGTYTEAFF. The CDR3 region has the DNA TGCGCCAGCAGTGACCTCCCCGGGACCTACACTGAAGCTTTCTTT.

The chain joins TRBV4-1 to TRBJ2-3, with a tentative D call TRBD1 (5 bases). Germline CDR1 is MGHRA and CDR2 is YSYEKL. Trimming removed 4 bases from V and 0 bases from J, with 14 bases in between. CDR3 size: 16 residues. CDR3 amino acids: CASSPRGASSTDTQYF. Written as DNA, the CDR3 is TGCGCCAGCAGCCCTAGGGGCGCGTCTAGCACAGATACGCAGTATTTT.

The CDR3 DNA follows: TGTGCCAGCAGCTTAGCCACACCTTCCTACGAGCAGTACTTC. It yields the protein CASSLATPSYEQYF. The J gene is TRBJ2-7, the V gene TRBV7-9, with no clear D. Germline lookup yields CDR1 SEHNR and CDR2 FQNEAQ (reference sequence). The V gene lost 0 bases and the J gene lost 1 base, with 7 bases spanning the gap. CDR3 length equals 14 residues.

This chain connects TRBV4-1 to TRBJ2-5; D is ambiguous. This CDR3 is built from 13 residues. Trimming left V 2 bases short and J 4 bases short, with 8 bases between. Germline V gene lookup returns CDR1 MGHRA and CDR2 YSYEKL. In DNA, the CDR3 is TGCGCCAGCAGCCAACTAGTTTCAGAGACCCAGTACTTC. It specifies CASSQLVSETQYF.

This rearrangement joins TRBV11-2 to TRBJ1-2, with 8 positions matching TRBD1. Trimming at V came to 2 bases and at J to 10 bases, leaving 6 bases not matched to a gene. The CDR3 has 13 residues. The germline V gene encodes CDR1 SGHAT and CDR2 FQNNGV. The CDR3 DNA sequence: TGTGCCAGCAGCTTAATCGGACAGGGTTTCTACACCTTC. Its translation: CASSLIGQGFYTF.

DNA for the CDR3: TGTGCCACCAGCAGAGATTCAGGTTCCGTTTCCTACTATGGCTACACCTTC. As protein: CATSRDSGSVSYYGYTF. The chain couples TRBV15 to TRBJ1-2; D unresolved. V was cut by 0 bases and J by 3 bases, with 17 bases left in between. The CDR3 length is 17 residues. CDR1 LNHNV and CDR2 YYDKDF come from the germline V gene (reference sequence).

Notes on this clone: The junction differs from germline at one of its ends, possibly a read error. The CDR3 DNA reads TGCGCCAGCAGCCAAGGAGGGAACCCTGAAGCTTTCTTT. Protein product: CASSQGGNPEAFF. The chain is built from TRBV4-1 and TRBJ1-1; no clear D. The CDR3 has 13 amino acids. Germline V gene sequence: CDR1 MGHRA, CDR2 YSYEKL.

The chain links TRBV27 to TRBJ2-7, with TRBD1 matching 11 bases. The germline gives CDR1 MNHEY, CDR2 SMNVEV (reference sequence). V lost 5 bases, J lost 4 bases, and 13 bases stayed unmatched. CDR3 length: 17 residues. CDR3 region: CASSKGAGQGALYEQYF. CDR3 coding DNA: TGTGCCAGCAGTAAGGGAGCCGGACAGGGGGCGCTGTACGAGCAGTACTTC.